The 18 T cell receptor beta chains in this list originate from one sample, sequenced in a study of patients and donors after allogeneic stem cell transplantation (dated by TCRdb to between 2020 and 2021). Library method: RT-PCR. Data came from a NextSeq 550. TCRdb passed the public sequencing reads through fastp at Q25 and MiXCR, retaining productive beta sequences. Records with the same CDR3 protein are collapsed into one entry carrying the most frequent genes and DNA. This sample lists about 960,000 distinct CDR3 sequences; about a sixth were detected once. The top ten clones comprise 6% of the sample. The sequenced material came from blood, either unsorted or a sorted T cell fraction (not recorded which). These receptors were taken from a human donor who was either an allogeneic HSCT recipient or a stem cell or donor lymphocyte infusion donor (not recorded which). It is not recorded whose cells these are; they may come from a transplant donor.

This clonotype was seen more than once but under ten times. The CDR3 sequence: CASSLAGNLYEQFF. Written as DNA, the CDR3 is TGTGCCAGCAGTTTAGCTGGGAATCTATATGAGCAGTTCTTC. The chain uses TRBV27 and TRBJ2-1; D ambiguous. The germline V gene encodes CDR1 MNHEY and CDR2 SMNVEV (reference sequence). This CDR3 contains 14 residues. V lost 2 bases and J 8 bases, leaving 13 bases between the germline ends.

The chain has TRBV3-1 and TRBJ2-2; D is ambiguous. V shed 0 bases and J shed 4 bases, with 6 bases lying between them. Per the germline V gene, CDR1 is LGHDT and CDR2 is YNNKEL (reference sequence). The CDR3 length is 14 residues. In nucleotides, the CDR3 is TGTGCCAGCAGCCAAGATGCGTCCACCGGGGAGCTGTTTTTT. The encoded protein is CASSQDASTGELFF.

The V gene is TRBV7-2, the J gene TRBJ2-1; a possible D gene is TRBD2 (6 bases). CDR3 length equals 16 residues. V lost 5 bases and J 5 bases, leaving 19 bases between the germline ends. Germline-derived CDR1 and CDR2 are SGHTA and FQGNSA. The CDR3 sequence: CASSPTLGTANNEQFF. CDR3 nucleotides: TGTGCCAGCAGCCCAACCCTGGGGACTGCCAACAATGAGCAGTTCTTC. Full variable domain (remainder filled in from reference TRBV7-2 and TRBJ2-1): GAGVSQSPSNKVTEKGKDVELRCDPISGHTALYWYRQSLGQGLEFLIYFQGNSAPDKSGLPSDRFSAERTGGSVSTLTIQRTQQEDSAVYLCASSPTLGTANNEQFFGPGTRLTVL.

This sequence joins TRBV12-5 and TRBJ1-1, with 7 bases identical to TRBD1. CDR1 is LGHNT and CDR2 is FRNRAP in the germline V gene. The CDR3 spans 14 residues. V was pared by 6 bases and J by 4 bases, with 8 bases of the junction left unmatched. DNA for the CDR3: TGTGCTAGTGGCCCCCGGGCAGGGGGCACTGAAGCTTTCTTT. Its protein product is CASGPRAGGTEAFF.

V gene TRBV2 combines with J gene TRBJ1-2; 7 bases fit TRBD1. V was clipped by 0 bases and J by 7 bases; unmatched bases: 8. The CDR3 covers 15 residues. Germline-derived CDR1 and CDR2 are SNHLY and FYNNEI. In DNA, the CDR3 is TGTGCCAGCAGTGAAGCGTGGCAAGGGGGCGGTGGCTACACCTTC. Its translation: CASSEAWQGGGGYTF.

In this sample, this clonotype turned up a few times. V is TRBV2 and J is TRBJ1-2; 8 nucleotides agree with TRBD1. Losses at the gene ends were 9 bases for V and 5 bases for J; bases not matched to a gene: 2. Looked up from germline, CDR1 is SNHLY and CDR2 is FYNNEI. The CDR3 is 11 residues long. This chain's CDR3 is CARGQGYGYTF. Written as DNA, the CDR3 is TGTGCCAGAGGACAGGGTTATGGCTACACCTTC.

This clonotype was observed many times. The gene calls are TRBV18 and TRBJ2-7; perhaps TRBD1 as D (5 bases). Trimming took 3 bases from V and 2 from J, leaving 8 bases between them. The germline V gene has CDR1 KGHSH and CDR2 LQKENI. CDR3 length equals 13 residues. The CDR3 DNA reads as TGTGCCAGCTCACCCAGGGTCACCTACGAGCAGTACTTC. This encodes CASSPRVTYEQYF.

In this sample, this clonotype turned up a few times. The chain joins TRBV7-2 to TRBJ1-3; unclear D gene. This CDR3 region has 15 residues. V shed 5 bases and J shed 4 bases, with 15 bases lying between them. Germline CDR1 reads SGHTA; CDR2 reads FQGNSA. The CDR3 region is CASSPGPLPGNTIYF. The CDR3 DNA reads TGTGCCAGCAGCCCAGGACCACTGCCCGGAAACACCATATATTTT. The variable domain in full, completed from reference TRBV7-2 and TRBJ1-3, reads GAGVSQSPSNKVTEKGKDVELRCDPISGHTALYWYRQSLGQGLEFLIYFQGNSAPDKSGLPSDRFSAERTGGSVSTLTIQRTQQEDSAVYLCASSPGPLPGNTIYFGEGSWLTVV.

This clonotype was detected a few times. CDR3 coding DNA: TGTGCCAGCAGCTTAGACAGGGTCCCCCAAAACATTCAGTACTTC. This sequence encodes CASSLDRVPQNIQYF. The J gene is TRBJ2-4, the V gene TRBV7-2; D possibly corresponds to TRBD1 (6 bases). Germline V CDR1 and CDR2: SGHTA, FQGNSA. Deletions cut 1 base from V and 5 bases from J, with 12 bases between. This CDR3 spans 15 amino acids.

J is TRBJ2-2 and V is TRBV25-1; perhaps TRBD2 as D (6 bases). The CDR3 is 16 amino acids. Trimming removed 5 bases from V and 0 bases from J, with 13 bases in between. Germline loops: CDR1 MGHDK, CDR2 SYGVNS. CDR3: CASSMRGVPNTGELFF. The CDR3 DNA reads TGTGCCAGCAGTATGCGGGGTGTCCCGAACACCGGGGAGCTGTTTTTT.

This clonotype was seen at least ten times. The chain is built from TRBV12-3 or TRBV12-4 and TRBJ1-2, with TRBD1 identical over 9 bases. The V gene end was trimmed by 6 bases and the J gene end by 3 bases; junction bases not matched to a gene: 5. CDR3 length equals 14 residues. In DNA form, the CDR3 reads TGTGCCAGCAGAGAACAGGGGGCAGACTATGGCTACACCTTC. Its translation is CASREQGADYGYTF.

This clonotype was seen only a few times. The chain recombines TRBV9 with TRBJ2-1, with 12 bases fitting TRBD2. This CDR3 spans 19 amino acids. V lost 0 bases, J lost 0 bases, and 7 bases stayed unmatched. Looked up from germline, CDR1 is SGDLS and CDR2 is YYNGEE. CDR3 DNA sequence: TGTGCCAGCAGCGTAGAGGGACTAGCGGGTCCCGGCTCCTACAATGAGCAGTTCTTC. It encodes CASSVEGLAGPGSYNEQFF.

This clonotype appeared a few times. The chain is built from TRBV6-5 and TRBJ1-4, with TRBD1 matching over 7 bases. Germline CDR1 and CDR2: MNHEY and SVGAGI. The CDR3 contains 15 residues. V shed 2 bases, J shed 2 bases, and the junction held 2 bases outside the gene matches. The CDR3 sequence: CASSYGTATNEKLFF. The CDR3 nucleotides are TGTGCCAGCAGTTACGGGACAGCGACTAATGAAAAACTGTTTTTT.

This clonotype was seen ten or more times. The rearrangement links TRBV5-1 to TRBJ2-1, with TRBD2 identical over 13 bases. Losses at the gene ends were 2 bases for V and 4 bases for J; bases not matched to a gene: 6. The germline gives CDR1 SGHRS, CDR2 YFSETQ. The CDR3 is made up of 17 amino acids. CDR3 loop: CASSFPRLAGGYNEQFF. The CDR3 DNA reads TGCGCCAGCAGCTTCCCCCGACTAGCGGGAGGTTACAATGAGCAGTTCTTC. Based on the CDR3 plus reference TRBV5-1 and TRBJ2-1, the full variable domain is KAGVTQTPRYLIKTRGQQVTLSCSPISGHRSVSWYQQTPGQGLQFLFEYFSETQRNKGNFPGRFSGRQFSNSRSEMNVSTLELGDSALYLCASSFPRLAGGYNEQFFGPGTRLTVL.

This clonotype showed up many times. This chain connects TRBV7-9 to TRBJ2-2, with 9 nucleotides matching TRBD1. Germline V gene lookup returns CDR1 SEHNR and CDR2 FQNEAQ (reference sequence). The CDR3 has 15 residues. V was clipped by 4 bases and J by 3 bases; unmatched bases: 3. The CDR3 loop is CASSSGQGDTGELFF. CDR3 DNA sequence: TGTGCCAGCAGCTCGGGACAGGGCGACACCGGGGAGCTGTTTTTT.

The rearrangement uses TRBV7-9 and TRBJ2-1, with D possibly TRBD2 on 6 matching bases. Trimming removed 2 bases at V and 7 bases at J, with 15 bases between. This CDR3 comprises 15 residues. CDR1 is SEHNR, CDR2 FQNEAQ, per germline (reference sequence). The CDR3 spells CASSLSGDGRNEQFF. CDR3 DNA: TGTGCCAGCAGCTTATCGGGAGATGGTAGAAATGAGCAGTTCTTC.

This clonotype was observed a few times. The V and J genes are TRBV5-1 and TRBJ2-5; 12 bases align to TRBD2. The CDR3 totals 17 residues. V lost 2 bases, J lost 8 bases, and 13 bases stayed unmatched. Germline CDR1 SGHRS, CDR2 YFSETQ. The CDR3 nucleotides are TGCGCCAGCAGCTTACTACTAGCGGGGGGCTCAAGAGATACCCAGTACTTC. It specifies CASSLLLAGGSRDTQYF. Full variable domain (outside the CDR3, taken from reference TRBV5-1 and TRBJ2-5): KAGVTQTPRYLIKTRGQQVTLSCSPISGHRSVSWYQQTPGQGLQFLFEYFSETQRNKGNFPGRFSGRQFSNSRSEMNVSTLELGDSALYLCASSLLLAGGSRDTQYFGPGTRLLVL.

The V gene is TRBV7-6, the J gene TRBJ2-7; 8 positions agree with TRBD2. From germline, CDR1 is SGHVS and CDR2 FNYEAQ. J gave up 7 bases and V 5 bases, and 10 bases lay outside the gene matches. The CDR3 has 14 residues. CDR3 amino acids: CASSAGGAYAEQYF. The CDR3 region has the DNA TGTGCCAGCAGCGCGGGGGGCGCCTACGCGGAGCAGTACTTC.